The 28 T cell receptor beta chains given below trace back to one sample, sequenced in a study of early T cells in non-severe SARS-CoV-2 infection. TCRdb passed the 5' RACE reads through MiXCR, listing each CDR3 protein once. The data show tens of thousands of distinct CDR3 sequences, roughly 15% seen once. The sequenced material came from whole blood. All receptors come from an adult who was a healthcare worker with PCR-confirmed SARS-CoV-2 infection or an uninfected control (not recorded which).

This clonotype was recorded many times. CDR3 protein: CASSWGLANTGELFF. The CDR3 bases are TGTGCCAGCAGCTGGGGACTAGCGAACACCGGGGAGCTGTTTTTT. The chain combines TRBV7-2 with TRBJ2-2; TRBD2 matches 8 bases. Germline CDR1 reads SGHTA; CDR2 reads FQGNSA. V shed 4 bases and J 0 bases; nucleotides not matched to a gene: 1. CDR3 length: 15 amino acids.

There are a few counts of this clonotype. The gene calls are TRBV6-5 and TRBJ2-7, with 9 bases fitting TRBD1. Trimming removed 6 bases from V and 7 bases from J; junction bases left unmatched: 13. The germline CDR1 and CDR2 sequences are MNHEY and SVGAGI. CDR3 length equals 15 residues. CDR3 bases: TGTGCCAGCAGCCTATTCGGGACAGGGCTAGATGAGCAGTACTTC. It translates to CASSLFGTGLDEQYF.

This clonotype was picked up a small number of times. The rearrangement uses TRBV20-1 and TRBJ1-2; unclear D gene. V lost 6 bases, J lost 0 bases, and 17 bases lay in between. The CDR3 has 15 amino acids. Germline CDR1 reads DFQATT; CDR2 reads SNEGSKA (reference sequence). For the CDR3, the DNA is TGCAGTGCCTTTGCGGGCCCCCCCTCTAACTATGGCTACACCTTC. Translated, it gives CSAFAGPPSNYGYTF.

This clonotype was seen more than once but under ten times. The chain links TRBV9 to TRBJ1-2; TRBD1 matches at 9 bases. In germline, CDR1 is SGDLS, CDR2 YYNGEE. V lost 0 bases, J lost 1 base, and 4 bases stayed unmatched. The CDR3 totals 16 residues. The CDR3 nucleotides read TGTGCCAGCAGCGTAGGGGACAGGGCCCTTAACTATGGCTACACCTTC. This encodes CASSVGDRALNYGYTF.

This rearrangement joins TRBV18 to TRBJ2-7; D may match TRBD1 or TRBD2 (5 bases each). The CDR3 sequence is 13 residues long. Germline-derived CDR1 and CDR2 are KGHSH and LQKENI. Trimming shortened V by 2 bases and J by 6 bases, and 11 bases separated the two germline ends. The CDR3 sequence: CASSPGTAVEQYF. The CDR3 coding sequence is TGTGCCAGCTCACCAGGGACCGCGGTCGAGCAGTACTTC. The full variable domain, with the rest looked up from reference TRBV18 and TRBJ2-7, is NAGVMQNPRHLVRRRGQEARLRCSPMKGHSHVYWYRQLPEEGLKFMVYLQKENIIDESGMPKERFSAEFPKEGPSILRIQQVVRGDSAAYFCASSPGTAVEQYFGPGTRLTVT.

The sample holds a few counts of this clonotype. The gene calls are TRBV6-2 or TRBV6-3 and TRBJ2-7, with a tentative D call TRBD1 (5 bases). V lost 0 bases to trimming and J lost 5 bases, with 17 bases between them. The CDR3 extends over 16 amino acids. Germline loops: CDR1 MNHEY, CDR2 SVGEGT. CDR3 sequence reads: CASSYSYDKGYHEQYF. CDR3 DNA: TGTGCCAGCAGTTACTCATACGACAAGGGGTACCACGAGCAGTACTTC.

In this sample, this clonotype turned up a few times. The rearrangement links TRBV9 to TRBJ2-1; 7 bases agree with TRBD2. V trimming: 0 bases; J trimming: 6 bases; junction bases outside the gene matches: 9. The germline gives CDR1 SGDLS, CDR2 YYNGEE. This CDR3 contains 16 residues. In DNA, the CDR3 is TGTGCCAGCAGCGTAGGCCCCGCGGGGGAGGGCAATGAGCAGTTCTTC. Its protein is CASSVGPAGEGNEQFF. The variable domain in full, completed from reference TRBV9 and TRBJ2-1, reads DSGVTQTPKHLITATGQRVTLRCSPRSGDLSVYWYQQSLDQGLQFLIQYYNGEERAKGNILERFSAQQFPDLHSELNLSSLELGDSALYFCASSVGPAGEGNEQFFGPGTRLTVL.

This sequence joins TRBV4-1 and TRBJ2-2; D might be TRBD1 or TRBD2, each matching 5 bases. Germline CDR1 MGHRA, CDR2 YSYEKL. The CDR3 is made up of 16 amino acids. Trimming shortened V by 5 bases and J by 2 bases, and 15 bases separated the two germline ends. The CDR3 loop reads CASSARTRDNTGELFF. The CDR3 coding sequence is TGCGCCAGCAGCGCCCGGACACGGGACAACACCGGGGAGCTGTTTTTT.

CDR3 protein: CASSEPRRGFDTQYF. The CDR3 nucleotides are TGTGCCAGCAGTGAGCCTAGACGAGGGTTCGATACGCAGTATTTT. The chain is built from TRBV6-1 and TRBJ2-3; D is perhaps TRBD2 (5 bases). The length of the CDR3 is 15 residues. The V end was cut by 3 bases, the J end by 6 bases, with 16 bases between. CDR1 is MNHNS, CDR2 SASEGT, per germline.

This clonotype has a count of ten or more. The V call is TRBV6-2 or TRBV6-3, the J call TRBJ1-5; D gene uncertain. The germline V gene encodes CDR1 MNHEY and CDR2 SVGEGT. Trimming left V 6 bases short and J 7 bases short, with 10 bases between. This CDR3 comprises 12 residues. The CDR3 spells CASRETKQPQHF. The CDR3 DNA is TGTGCCAGCAGGGAAACGAAACAGCCCCAGCATTTT.

This clonotype showed up just a few times. The genes are TRBV7-8 and TRBJ2-1; unclear D gene. V lost 3 bases to trimming and J lost 6 bases, with 9 bases between them. The CDR3 runs to 13 residues. The germline V gene encodes CDR1 SGHVS and CDR2 FQNEAQ. In DNA, the CDR3 is TGTGCCAGCAGCTTTGGCGGAGCCAATGAGCAGTTCTTC. This gives the protein CASSFGGANEQFF.

This clonotype came up a few times. The rearrangement joins TRBV9 to TRBJ1-6, with TRBD1 matching 9 bases. This CDR3 is built from 15 residues. V was clipped by 3 bases and J by 8 bases; unmatched bases: 6. Germline V CDR1 and CDR2: SGDLS, YYNGEE. CDR3 protein: CASSEPGQGYSPLHF. CDR3 DNA sequence: TGTGCCAGCAGCGAACCGGGACAGGGATATTCACCCCTCCACTTT. Complete variable domain (other parts from reference TRBV9 and TRBJ1-6): DSGVTQTPKHLITATGQRVTLRCSPRSGDLSVYWYQQSLDQGLQFLIQYYNGEERAKGNILERFSAQQFPDLHSELNLSSLELGDSALYFCASSEPGQGYSPLHFGNGTRLTVT.

This clonotype was seen a few times. This chain uses TRBV11-1 with TRBJ2-5; 7 bases are shared with TRBD1. Germline V CDR1 and CDR2: SGHAT, FQDESV (reference sequence). Trimming took 5 bases from V and 4 from J; bases not matched to a gene: 7. The CDR3 sequence is 14 residues long. The CDR3 sequence: CASSHRDRGETQYF. CDR3 DNA: TGTGCCAGCAGCCACCGGGACAGAGGAGAGACCCAGTACTTC.

V usage is TRBV14 and J usage is TRBJ2-2, with unresolved D. The CDR3 spans 14 residues. V lost 4 bases, J lost 1 base, and 7 bases lay in between. Per the germline V gene, CDR1 is SGHDN and CDR2 is FVKESK. The CDR3 nucleotides are TGTGCCAGCAGCCCGACTTGGAACACCGGGGAGCTGTTTTTT. Translating gives CASSPTWNTGELFF.

The chain is built from TRBV29-1 and TRBJ1-1, with D perhaps matching TRBD1 (5 bases). V dropped 8 bases and J dropped 0 bases, with 16 bases sitting between them. The length of the CDR3 is 14 residues. Germline CDR1 SQVTM, CDR2 ANQGSEA. The CDR3 loop reads CSPGTDGMNTEAFF. The CDR3, as DNA: TGCAGCCCCGGGACGGACGGGATGAACACTGAAGCTTTCTTT.

This clonotype appeared a few times. The chain links TRBV2 to TRBJ2-5; D call uncertain. This CDR3 is built from 13 residues. The V gene's germline CDR1 is SNHLY and CDR2 FYNNEI. V dropped 2 bases and J dropped 1 base, with 5 bases sitting between them. DNA of the CDR3: TGTGCCAGCAGTGAATTACTCCAAGAGACCCAGTACTTC. Translation gives CASSELLQETQYF.

The sample holds a few counts of this clonotype. The chain uses TRBV5-1 and TRBJ1-1; D unresolved. V lost 4 bases to trimming and J lost 6 bases, with 16 bases between them. The CDR3 is made up of 14 amino acids. Looked up from germline, CDR1 is SGHRS and CDR2 is YFSETQ. The CDR3, as DNA: TGCGCCAGCAGCCGTACCAGTACAGCCGCTGAAGCTTTCTTT. As protein: CASSRTSTAAEAFF.

This clonotype was detected many times. J is TRBJ1-6 and V is TRBV5-1, with 7 bases matching TRBD1. In germline, CDR1 is SGHRS, CDR2 YFSETQ. V lost 4 bases and J lost 5; bases outside the gene matches: 3. The CDR3 covers 14 residues. The CDR3 coding sequence is TGCGCCAGCAGCAGGGACAGTGATAATTCACCCCTCCACTTT. Encoded protein: CASSRDSDNSPLHF.

This clonotype showed up many times. V is TRBV28 and J is TRBJ1-4, with TRBD1 matching 7 bases. Per germline, CDR1 MDHEN and CDR2 SYDVKM. The CDR3 contains 13 residues. J lost 5 bases, V lost 10 bases, and 7 bases had no gene match. The CDR3 nucleotides read TGTGCCACAGACAGGGATCAAAATGAAAAACTGTTTTTT. Translated, it gives CATDRDQNEKLFF.

This clonotype has a handful of counts. J is TRBJ2-1 and V is TRBV30, with D tentatively TRBD1 (5 bases). Trimming stripped 1 base from V and 8 bases from J, with 6 bases between. In germline, CDR1 is GTSNPN, CDR2 SVGIG (reference sequence). This CDR3 is 11 amino acids long. CDR3 residues: CAWSGRDEQFF. The CDR3 region has the DNA TGTGCCTGGAGTGGCAGGGATGAGCAGTTCTTC.

This clonotype was seen a few times. The chain uses TRBV7-9 and TRBJ2-3, with D possibly called TRBD1 or TRBD2 (5 bases each). The germline V gene has CDR1 SEHNR and CDR2 FQNEAQ (reference sequence). Between the trimmed V and J ends, which lost 5 bases and 1 base, there was a span of 19 bases. This CDR3 region has 17 residues. CDR3 sequence: CASSPQGPLGGTDTQYF. CDR3 DNA sequence: TGTGCCAGCAGCCCCCAGGGACCCCTGGGTGGCACAGATACGCAGTATTTT.

CDR3 nucleotide sequence: TGTGCCAGCAGCTTGCCCAAGTTCGACGGTAATGAAAAACTGTTTTTT. This codes for CASSLPKFDGNEKLFF. The gene calls are TRBV5-5 and TRBJ1-4, with unresolved D. CDR3 length equals 16 residues. Germline-derived CDR1 and CDR2 are SGHKS and YYEKEE (reference sequence). V shed 1 base and J shed 4 bases, with 14 bases lying between them.

As regards this clonotype: An end of the junction does not agree with germline; a read error may underlie this. The chain is built from TRBV6-1 and TRBJ1-1; 7 bases agree with TRBD1. Looked up from germline, CDR1 is MNHNS and CDR2 is SASEGT. The CDR3 runs to 14 residues. The chain's CDR3 is CASSPQQGWTEAFF. The CDR3 DNA is TGCGCCAGCAGCCCACAACAGGGGTGGACTGAAGCTTTCTTT.

Comments on this clonotype: One base away lies a much larger clone, so this may be a sequencing read error. This rearrangement joins TRBV12-3 or TRBV12-4 to TRBJ1-6; D possibly corresponds to TRBD1 (6 bases). This CDR3 is built from 13 residues. V shed 6 bases and J shed 5 bases, with 8 bases lying between them. The CDR3, as DNA: TGTGCCAGCAGGGGACATCATAATTCACCCCTCCACTTT. The encoded protein is CASRGHHNSPLHF.

This clonotype was detected many times. The chain has TRBV7-8 and TRBJ1-1; a possible D gene is TRBD1 (5 bases). Germline values: CDR1 SGHVS, CDR2 FQNEAQ. Between the trimmed V and J ends, which lost 1 base and 7 bases, there was a span of 19 bases. The CDR3 contains 16 residues. As DNA, the CDR3 is TGTGCCAGCAGCTTAGTTTGGTTTGGGGCTCTCAATGAAGCTTTCTTT. Its protein product is CASSLVWFGALNEAFF. The whole variable domain, filled in from reference TRBV7-8 and TRBJ1-1, reads GAGVSQSPRYKVAKRGQDVALRCDPISGHVSLFWYQQALGQGPEFLTYFQNEAQLDKSGLPSDRFFAERPEGSVSTLKIQRTQQEDSAVYLCASSLVWFGALNEAFFGQGTRLTVV.

This clonotype was observed a handful of times. This chain links TRBV29-1 with TRBJ1-1; D might be TRBD1 (6 bases). The V gene lost 4 bases and the J gene lost 1 base, with 13 bases spanning the gap. Germline V gene sequence: CDR1 SQVTM, CDR2 ANQGSEA. This CDR3 has 14 residues. The CDR3 region is CSVVRGGPNTEAFF. The DNA of the CDR3 is TGCAGCGTTGTAAGGGGGGGCCCGAACACTGAAGCTTTCTTT.

This clonotype was detected a few times. The genes are TRBV5-1 and TRBJ1-1; D remains unclear. Germline V gives CDR1 SGHRS, CDR2 YFSETQ. V lost 9 bases and J 4 bases, leaving 16 bases between the germline ends. There are 13 residues in the CDR3. The CDR3 sequence is CATTDGTATEAFF. The CDR3 region has the DNA TGCGCCACAACAGACGGCACTGCCACTGAAGCTTTCTTT.

The chain uses TRBV29-1 and TRBJ1-1; D is perhaps TRBD1 (5 bases). V lost 4 bases and J 1 base, leaving 10 bases between the germline ends. There are 13 residues in the CDR3. CDR1 is SQVTM, CDR2 ANQGSEA, per germline. Here the CDR3 DNA reads TGCAGCGTTGGGTTAGGGGCGAACACTGAAGCTTTCTTT. This sequence encodes CSVGLGANTEAFF.